This T cell receptor beta chain was identified during a study of radiotherapy plus CTLA-4 blockade in lung cancer. In the study overall: In about 20% of patients, objective responses were seen; 31% had disease control. General observations from the study: Reportedly, early blood T cell clone dynamics best predicted response, with interferon-beta. After treatment with radiotherapy plus ipilimumab, TCR clones that came from the tumor expanded in blood.

Worth noting for this clone: Its antigen is not known.

Sequencing was performed with immunoSEQ multiplex PCR; in TCRdb, only in-frame clones are kept and a portion is missing. The sample includes approximately 80,000 clones, around 81% of them seen just once. This CDR3 has 14 residues. Trimming removed 3 bases at V and 0 bases at J, with 9 bases between. Per the germline V gene, CDR1 is GTSNPN and CDR2 is SVGIG (reference sequence). V gene TRBV30 combines with J gene TRBJ1-3, with D perhaps matching TRBD1 (5 bases). The TCR comes from a human donor with non-small cell lung cancer whose response to radiotherapy plus ipilimumab could not be evaluated. Some clones in this sample may be carry-over from other donors' samples. This specimen was peripheral blood, taken from a patient treated with radiotherapy plus ipilimumab. CDR3 residues: CAWSGHISGNTIYF. CDR3 coding DNA: TGTGCCTGGAGCGGACACATCTCTGGAAACACCATATATTTT.